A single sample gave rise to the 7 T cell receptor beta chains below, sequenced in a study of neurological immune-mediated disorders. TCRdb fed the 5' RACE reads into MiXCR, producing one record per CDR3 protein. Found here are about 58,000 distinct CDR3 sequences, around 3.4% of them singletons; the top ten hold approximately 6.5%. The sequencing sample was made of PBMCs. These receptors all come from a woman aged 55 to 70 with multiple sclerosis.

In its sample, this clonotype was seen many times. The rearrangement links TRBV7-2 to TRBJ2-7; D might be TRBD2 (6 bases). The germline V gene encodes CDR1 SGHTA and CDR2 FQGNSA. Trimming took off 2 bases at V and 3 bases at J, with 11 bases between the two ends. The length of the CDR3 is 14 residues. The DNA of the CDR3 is TGTGCCAGCAGCTTACTGGCGGGACTCTACGAGCAGTACTTC. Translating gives CASSLLAGLYEQYF.

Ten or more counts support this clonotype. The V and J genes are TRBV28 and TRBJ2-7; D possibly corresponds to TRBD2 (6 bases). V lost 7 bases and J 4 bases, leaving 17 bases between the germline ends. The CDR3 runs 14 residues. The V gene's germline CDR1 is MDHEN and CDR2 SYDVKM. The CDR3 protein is CASIGTPRLYEQYF. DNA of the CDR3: TGTGCCAGCATCGGGACTCCAAGACTATACGAGCAGTACTTC.

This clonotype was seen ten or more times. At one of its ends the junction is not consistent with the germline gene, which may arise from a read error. The CDR3 coding sequence is TGTGCCAGCAGTTTAGGCCTTTTGACTAGCGGGGGGACCTCGGATTTC. Its protein is CASSLGLLTSGGTSDF. The J gene is TRBJ2-1, the V gene TRBV12-3 or TRBV12-4; TRBD2 agrees at 13 bases. The CDR3 has 16 residues.

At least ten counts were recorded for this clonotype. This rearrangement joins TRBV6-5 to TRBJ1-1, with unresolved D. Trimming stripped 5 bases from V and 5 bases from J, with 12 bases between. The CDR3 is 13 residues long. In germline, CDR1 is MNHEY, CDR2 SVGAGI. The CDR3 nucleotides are TGTGCCAGCAGTCGGAAGCGTAGGACTGAAGCTTTCTTT. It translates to CASSRKRRTEAFF.

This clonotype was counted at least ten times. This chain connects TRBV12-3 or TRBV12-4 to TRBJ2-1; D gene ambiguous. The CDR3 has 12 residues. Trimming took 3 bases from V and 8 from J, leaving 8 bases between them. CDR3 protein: CASSLATHEQFF. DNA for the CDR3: TGTGCCAGCAGTTTGGCCACCCATGAGCAGTTCTTC.

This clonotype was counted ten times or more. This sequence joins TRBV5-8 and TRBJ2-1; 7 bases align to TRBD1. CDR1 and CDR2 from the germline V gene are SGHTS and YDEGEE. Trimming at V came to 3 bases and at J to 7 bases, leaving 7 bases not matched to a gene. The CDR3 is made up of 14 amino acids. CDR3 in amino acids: CASSSGTARNEQFF. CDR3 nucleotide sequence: TGTGCCAGCAGCTCCGGGACAGCAAGAAATGAGCAGTTCTTC.

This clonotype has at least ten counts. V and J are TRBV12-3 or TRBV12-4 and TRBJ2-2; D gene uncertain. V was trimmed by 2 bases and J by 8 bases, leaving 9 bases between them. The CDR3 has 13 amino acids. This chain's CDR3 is CASSLNRAGELFF. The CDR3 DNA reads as TGTGCCAGCAGTTTAAATCGGGCAGGGGAGCTGTTTTTT.